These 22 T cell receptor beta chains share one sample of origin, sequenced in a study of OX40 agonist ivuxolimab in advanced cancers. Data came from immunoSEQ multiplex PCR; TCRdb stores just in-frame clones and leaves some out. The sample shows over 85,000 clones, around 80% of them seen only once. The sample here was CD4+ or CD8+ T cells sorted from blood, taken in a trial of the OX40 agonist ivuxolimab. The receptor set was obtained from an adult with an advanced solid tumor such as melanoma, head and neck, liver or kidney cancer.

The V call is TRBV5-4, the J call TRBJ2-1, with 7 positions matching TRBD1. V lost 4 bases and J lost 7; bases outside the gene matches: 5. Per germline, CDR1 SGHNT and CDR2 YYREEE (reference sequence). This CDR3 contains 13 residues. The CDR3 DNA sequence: TGTGCCAGCAGCCAGAGGGGGCCGAATGAGCAGTTCTTC. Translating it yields CASSQRGPNEQFF.

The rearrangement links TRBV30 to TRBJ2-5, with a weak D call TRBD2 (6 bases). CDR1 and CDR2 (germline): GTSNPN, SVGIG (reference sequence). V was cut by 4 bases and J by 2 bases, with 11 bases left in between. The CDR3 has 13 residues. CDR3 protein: CAWNRDFQETQYF. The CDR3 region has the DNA TGTGCCTGGAATCGGGACTTTCAAGAGACCCAGTACTTC. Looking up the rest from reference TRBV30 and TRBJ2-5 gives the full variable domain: SQTIHQWPATLVQPVGSPLSLECTVEGTSNPNLYWYRQAAGRGLQLLFYSVGIGQISSEVPQNLSASRPQDRQFILSSKKLLLSDSGFYLCAWNRDFQETQYFGPGTRLLVL.

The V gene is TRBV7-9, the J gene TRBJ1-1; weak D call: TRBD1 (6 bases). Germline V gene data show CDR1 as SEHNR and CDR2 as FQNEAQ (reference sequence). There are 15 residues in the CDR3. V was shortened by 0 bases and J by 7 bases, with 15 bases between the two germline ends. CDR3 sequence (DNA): TGTGCCAGCAGCTTAGCGGGGGGCAGGCTCTATGAAGCTTTCTTT. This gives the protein CASSLAGGRLYEAFF.

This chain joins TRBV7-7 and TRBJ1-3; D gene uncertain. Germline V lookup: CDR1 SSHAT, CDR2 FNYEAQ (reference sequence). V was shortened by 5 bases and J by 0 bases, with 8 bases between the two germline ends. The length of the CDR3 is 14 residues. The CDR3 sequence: CASSPDRSGNTIYF. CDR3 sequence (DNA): TGTGCCAGCAGCCCCGATCGCTCTGGAAACACCATATATTTT.

This chain's CDR3 is CASRLRPGARIYNEQFF. DNA for the CDR3: TGTGCCAGCAGACTACGGCCGGGGGCAAGGATCTACAATGAGCAGTTCTTC. The rearrangement uses TRBV7-8 and TRBJ2-1; D is tentatively TRBD1 or TRBD2 (6 bases each). V lost 6 bases to trimming and J lost 3 bases, with 21 bases between them. Germline CDR1 reads SGHVS; CDR2 reads FQNEAQ. The CDR3 spans 17 residues.

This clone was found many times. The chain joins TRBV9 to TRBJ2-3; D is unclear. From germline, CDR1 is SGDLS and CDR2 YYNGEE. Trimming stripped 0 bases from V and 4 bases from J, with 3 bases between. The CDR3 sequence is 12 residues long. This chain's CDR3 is CASSVGSDTQYF. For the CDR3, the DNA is TGTGCCAGCAGCGTAGGGTCAGATACGCAGTATTTT.

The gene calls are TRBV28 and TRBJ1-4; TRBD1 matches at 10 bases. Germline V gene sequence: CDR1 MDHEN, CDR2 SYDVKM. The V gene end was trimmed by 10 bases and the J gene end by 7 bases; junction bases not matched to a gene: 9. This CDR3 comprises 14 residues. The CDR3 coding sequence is TGTGCCATTTCGACAGGGGGCTTTGGTGAAAAACTGTTTTTT. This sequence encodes CAISTGGFGEKLFF.

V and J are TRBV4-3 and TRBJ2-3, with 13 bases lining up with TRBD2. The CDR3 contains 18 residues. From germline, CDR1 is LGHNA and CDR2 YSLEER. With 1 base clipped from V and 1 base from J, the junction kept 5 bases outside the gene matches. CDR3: CASSQVATSGGRTDTQYF. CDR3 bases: TGCGCCAGCAGCCAAGTAGCGACTAGCGGGGGGCGCACAGATACGCAGTATTTT.

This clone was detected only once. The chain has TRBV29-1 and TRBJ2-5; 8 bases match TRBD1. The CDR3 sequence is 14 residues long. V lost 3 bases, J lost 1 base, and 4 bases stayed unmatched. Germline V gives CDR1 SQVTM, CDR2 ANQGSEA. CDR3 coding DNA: TGCAGCGTTGACATAACAGGGGGCCAAGAGACCCAGTACTTC. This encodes CSVDITGGQETQYF.

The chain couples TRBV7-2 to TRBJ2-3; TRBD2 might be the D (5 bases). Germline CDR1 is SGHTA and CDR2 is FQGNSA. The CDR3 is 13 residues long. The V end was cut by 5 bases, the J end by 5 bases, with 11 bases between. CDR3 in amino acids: CASSRARGDTQYF. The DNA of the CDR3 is TGTGCCAGCAGCAGGGCCCGGGGAGATACGCAGTATTTT.

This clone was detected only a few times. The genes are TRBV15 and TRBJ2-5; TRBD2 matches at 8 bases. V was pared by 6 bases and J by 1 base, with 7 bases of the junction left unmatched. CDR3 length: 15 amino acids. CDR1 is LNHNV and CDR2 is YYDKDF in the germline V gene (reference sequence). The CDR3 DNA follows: TGTGCCACCAGGTCCTTTAGCGGGGCCCAAGAGACCCAGTACTTC. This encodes CATRSFSGAQETQYF.

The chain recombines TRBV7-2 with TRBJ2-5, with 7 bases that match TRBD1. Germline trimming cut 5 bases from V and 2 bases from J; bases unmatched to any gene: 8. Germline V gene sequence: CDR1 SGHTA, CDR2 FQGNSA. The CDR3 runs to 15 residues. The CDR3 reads CASSVMGTAQETQYF. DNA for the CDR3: TGTGCCAGCAGCGTTATGGGGACAGCGCAAGAGACCCAGTACTTC.

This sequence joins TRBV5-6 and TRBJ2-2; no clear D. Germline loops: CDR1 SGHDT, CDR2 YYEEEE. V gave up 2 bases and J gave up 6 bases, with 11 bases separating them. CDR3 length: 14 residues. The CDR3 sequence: CASSLALPPGELFF. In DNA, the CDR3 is TGTGCCAGCAGCTTAGCACTCCCCCCCGGGGAGCTGTTTTTT.

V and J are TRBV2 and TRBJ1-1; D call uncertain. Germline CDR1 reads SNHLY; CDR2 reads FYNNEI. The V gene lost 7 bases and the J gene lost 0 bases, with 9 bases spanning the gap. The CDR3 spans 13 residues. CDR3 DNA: TGTGCCAGCATCAGATTCATGAACACTGAAGCTTTCTTT. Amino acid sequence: CASIRFMNTEAFF.

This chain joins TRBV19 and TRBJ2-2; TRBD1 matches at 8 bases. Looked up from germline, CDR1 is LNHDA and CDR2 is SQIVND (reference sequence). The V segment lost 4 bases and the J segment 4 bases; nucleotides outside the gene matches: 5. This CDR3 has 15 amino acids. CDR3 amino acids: CASSKTGVGTGELFF. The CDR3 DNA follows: TGTGCCAGTAGTAAGACAGGGGTTGGCACCGGGGAGCTGTTTTTT.

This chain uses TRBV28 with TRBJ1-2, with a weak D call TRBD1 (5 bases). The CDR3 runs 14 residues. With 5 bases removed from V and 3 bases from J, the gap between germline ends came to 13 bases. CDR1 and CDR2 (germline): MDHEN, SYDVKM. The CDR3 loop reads CASSTRGTDYGYTF. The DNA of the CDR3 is TGTGCCAGCAGTACTCGGGGGACGGACTATGGCTACACCTTC.

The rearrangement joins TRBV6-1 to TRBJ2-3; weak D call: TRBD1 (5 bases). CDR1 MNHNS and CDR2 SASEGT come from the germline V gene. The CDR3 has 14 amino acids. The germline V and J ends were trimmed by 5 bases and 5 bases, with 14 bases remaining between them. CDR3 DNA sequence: TGTGCCAGCAGTCTGGGAACAGGCATAGATACGCAGTATTTT. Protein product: CASSLGTGIDTQYF.

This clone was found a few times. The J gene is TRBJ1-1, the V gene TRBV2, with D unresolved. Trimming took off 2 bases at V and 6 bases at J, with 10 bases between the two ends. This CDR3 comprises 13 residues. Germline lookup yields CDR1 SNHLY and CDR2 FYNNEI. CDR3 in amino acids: CASSESVRAEAFF. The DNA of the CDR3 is TGTGCCAGCAGTGAAAGTGTGCGCGCTGAAGCTTTCTTT.

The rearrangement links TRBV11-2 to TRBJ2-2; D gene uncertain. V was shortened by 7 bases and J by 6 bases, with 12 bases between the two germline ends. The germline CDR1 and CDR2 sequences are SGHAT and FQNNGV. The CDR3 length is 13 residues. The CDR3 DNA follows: TGTGCCAGCAACGTAGACGGCGCCGGGGAGCTGTTTTTT. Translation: CASNVDGAGELFF.

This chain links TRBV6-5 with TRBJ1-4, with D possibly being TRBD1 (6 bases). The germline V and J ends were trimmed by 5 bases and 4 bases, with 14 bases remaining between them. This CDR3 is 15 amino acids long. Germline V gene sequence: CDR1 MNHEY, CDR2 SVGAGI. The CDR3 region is CASSTKGHRNEKLFF. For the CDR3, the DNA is TGTGCCAGCAGTACAAAGGGACACCGTAATGAAAAACTGTTTTTT.

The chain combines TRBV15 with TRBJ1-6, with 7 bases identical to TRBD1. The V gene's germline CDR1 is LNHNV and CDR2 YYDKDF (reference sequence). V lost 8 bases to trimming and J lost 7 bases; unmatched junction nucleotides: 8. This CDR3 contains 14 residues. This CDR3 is CATSQGQLNSPLHF. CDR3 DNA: TGTGCCACCTCTCAGGGACAGCTAAATTCACCCCTCCACTTT.

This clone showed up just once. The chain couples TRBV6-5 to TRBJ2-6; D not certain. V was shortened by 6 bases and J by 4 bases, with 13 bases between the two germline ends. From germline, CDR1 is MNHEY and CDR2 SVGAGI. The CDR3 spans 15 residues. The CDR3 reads CASSPPLGGANVLTF. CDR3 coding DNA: TGTGCCAGCAGCCCCCCGTTGGGAGGGGCCAACGTCCTGACTTTC.